This T cell receptor beta chain was captured by sequencing in a study of T cell changes during pregnancy in multiple sclerosis. Profiled with immunoSEQ multiplex PCR; TCRdb holds only in-frame clones, not every one. The sample holds 70,000 to 95,000 clones, just over 90% seen once. This CDR3 has 12 residues. The V and J ends lost 8 bases and 4 bases respectively, with 8 bases between them. From germline, CDR1 is LNHDA and CDR2 SQIVND (reference sequence). Sequenced material: peripheral blood, taken after pregnancy. This receptor was taken from a female donor in good health, enrolled as a control in a pregnancy study. The chain has TRBV19 and TRBJ2-2, with D possibly TRBD1 on 6 matching bases. CDR3 residues: CASDRFTGELFF. In DNA form, the CDR3 reads TGTGCCAGTGACAGGTTCACCGGGGAGCTGTTTTTT.